This passage covers 25 T cell receptor beta chains from one sample sequenced in a study of T cells after yellow fever vaccination. Each CDR3 protein is one row after TCRdb ran MiXCR on the 5' RACE reads. This sample carries a few hundred thousand distinct CDR3 sequences, roughly 4% of them seen once, and the ten largest clones take 20% to 25%. This specimen consisted of PBMCs, obtained 5 days after the yellow fever booster vaccination. These receptors were obtained from a man between 18 and 35 years old who received the YFV17D yellow fever vaccine.

This clonotype was detected only a few times. The chain has TRBV27 and TRBJ2-7, with D maybe TRBD2 (7 bases). V dropped 0 bases and J dropped 4 bases, with 13 bases sitting between them. Germline CDR1 and CDR2: MNHEY and SMNVEV (reference sequence). CDR3 size: 15 residues. CDR3 DNA sequence: TGTGCCAGCAGTTTATCGGGGGGGCCGCAGTACGAGCAGTACTTC. The encoded protein is CASSLSGGPQYEQYF.

The V call is TRBV6-5, the J call TRBJ2-3; D gene uncertain. There are 17 residues in the CDR3. CDR1 and CDR2 (germline): MNHEY, SVGAGI. V was clipped by 2 bases and J by 8 bases, with 23 bases between them. The CDR3 here is CASSYRIQSAGRGTQYF. The CDR3 DNA reads TGTGCCAGCAGTTACCGGATTCAGAGTGCAGGCCGCGGTACGCAGTATTTT.

This rearrangement joins TRBV5-5 to TRBJ2-3, with D possibly being TRBD2 (5 bases). The germline gives CDR1 SGHKS, CDR2 YYEKEE (reference sequence). Trimming shortened V by 0 bases and J by 6 bases, and 14 bases separated the two germline ends. The length of the CDR3 is 15 residues. CDR3 loop: CASSLGGDLRDTQYF. For the CDR3, the DNA is TGTGCCAGCAGCTTGGGGGGAGACCTGAGGGATACGCAGTATTTT.

This clonotype was recorded many times. This rearrangement joins TRBV7-9 to TRBJ1-1, with TRBD1 as a possible D gene (6 bases). The CDR3 is 12 residues long. V was pared by 2 bases and J by 10 bases, with 11 bases between. Germline CDR1 SEHNR, CDR2 FQNEAQ (reference sequence). This chain's CDR3 is CASSLRGAGAFF. As DNA, the CDR3 is TGTGCCAGCAGCTTACGGGGGGCTGGAGCTTTCTTT.

This clonotype turned up a few times. The chain joins TRBV6-2 or TRBV6-3 to TRBJ2-1, with TRBD2 identical over 8 bases. Trimming removed 6 bases from V and 6 bases from J; junction bases left unmatched: 13. The germline V gene has CDR1 MNHEY and CDR2 SVGEGT. The CDR3 has 16 residues. The CDR3 here is CASSTSGGYVINEQFF. Written as DNA, the CDR3 is TGTGCCAGCAGCACGAGCGGGGGCTACGTGATCAATGAGCAGTTCTTC.

This clonotype was observed a handful of times. This chain uses TRBV27 with TRBJ1-2; D is perhaps TRBD1 (5 bases). Germline values: CDR1 MNHEY, CDR2 SMNVEV (reference sequence). V was pared by 6 bases and J by 7 bases, with 12 bases between. This CDR3 contains 12 residues. For the CDR3, the DNA is TGTGCCAGCAGGCGGGACCTGGGTGGCTACACCTTC. Protein product: CASRRDLGGYTF.

In its sample, this clonotype was seen a few times. The chain has TRBV6-6 and TRBJ2-5, with D possibly matching TRBD2 (6 bases). V was shortened by 6 bases and J by 3 bases, with 14 bases between the two germline ends. The CDR3 runs 14 residues. CDR1 and CDR2 (germline): MNHNY, SVGAGI (reference sequence). The CDR3 protein is CASSLTTGEETQYF. The DNA for the CDR3 is TGTGCCAGCAGCCTGACGACGGGGGAAGAGACCCAGTACTTC.

This clonotype was observed a handful of times. The V gene is TRBV6-5, the J gene TRBJ1-1; D unclear. Germline V CDR1 and CDR2: MNHEY, SVGAGI. The CDR3 runs 14 residues. The ends were cut back, 8 bases at V and 11 bases at J, with 24 bases in the middle. The CDR3 nucleotides read TGTGCCAGCTGGATGGAGGGAGTAGAATTTAAGGCTTTCTTT. This sequence encodes CASWMEGVEFKAFF.

The V gene is TRBV10-3, the J gene TRBJ1-1; 8 nucleotides line up with TRBD1. This CDR3 has 13 residues. Per germline, CDR1 ENHRY and CDR2 SYGVKD. V lost 6 bases and J lost 2; bases outside the gene matches: 2. The CDR3 region has the DNA TGTGCCATCAGAGGACAGGGAAACACTGAAGCTTTCTTT. It encodes CAIRGQGNTEAFF.

In this sample, this clonotype turned up a few times. The chain is built from TRBV5-4 and TRBJ2-7; 8 nucleotides align to TRBD1. CDR3 length equals 14 residues. Germline V gene sequence: CDR1 SGHNT, CDR2 YYREEE (reference sequence). J was trimmed by 6 bases and V by 4 bases; bases with no gene match: 9. The CDR3 loop reads CASSPPDRVFEQYF. The CDR3 bases are TGTGCCAGCAGCCCGCCGGACAGGGTCTTCGAGCAGTACTTC.

There are a few counts of this clonotype. V gene TRBV19 combines with J gene TRBJ2-1, with D hard to call. From germline, CDR1 is LNHDA and CDR2 SQIVND (reference sequence). V lost 5 bases and J 7 bases, leaving 12 bases between the germline ends. CDR3 length: 13 residues. The CDR3 bases are TGTGCCAGTAGTTTCCGTTCCGGGAATGAGCAGTTCTTC. Amino acid sequence: CASSFRSGNEQFF.

The V call is TRBV5-1, the J call TRBJ1-3; D is perhaps TRBD1 (6 bases). From germline, CDR1 is SGHRS and CDR2 YFSETQ. V lost 0 bases, J lost 0 bases, and 13 bases lay in between. CDR3 length: 17 residues. The CDR3 DNA sequence: TGCGCCAGCAGCTTGGCTTCCACAGGGAGCTCTGGAAACACCATATATTTT. It specifies CASSLASTGSSGNTIYF. The full variable domain, completed using reference TRBV5-1 and TRBJ1-3, is KAGVTQTPRYLIKTRGQQVTLSCSPISGHRSVSWYQQTPGQGLQFLFEYFSETQRNKGNFPGRFSGRQFSNSRSEMNVSTLELGDSALYLCASSLASTGSSGNTIYFGEGSWLTVV.

In the case of this clonotype: Since a much larger clone is just one base distant, this may be a read error. The rearrangement uses TRBV7-3 and TRBJ2-3, with 9 nucleotides matching TRBD1. This CDR3 has 15 amino acids. CDR1 and CDR2 (germline): SGHTA, FQGTGA. The CDR3 loop is CASSLTGGGTVTQYF. CDR3 coding DNA: TGTGCCAGCAGCTTGACAGGGGGTGGTACAGTTACGCAGTATTTT.

The rearrangement links TRBV28 to TRBJ2-1, with TRBD2 matching over 8 bases. V lost 1 base and J lost 10; bases outside the gene matches: 9. Germline CDR1 is MDHEN and CDR2 is SYDVKM. The CDR3 runs to 15 residues. The CDR3 bases are TGTGCCAGCAGTTTATCGGGTAGCGGGGAGAAAGAGCAGTTCTTC. Translated, it gives CASSLSGSGEKEQFF.

This clonotype was seen a few times. V gene TRBV20-1 combines with J gene TRBJ2-1; tentative D call: TRBD1 (6 bases). V was pared by 4 bases and J by 2 bases, with 9 bases between. This CDR3 is built from 13 residues. CDR1 and CDR2 from the germline V gene are DFQATT and SNEGSKA (reference sequence). The chain's CDR3 is CSANRVTYNEQFF. The CDR3 DNA is TGCAGTGCTAACAGGGTGACCTACAATGAGCAGTTCTTC.

The table lists this clonotype with a few counts. The chain carries TRBV20-1 and TRBJ1-1; possibly TRBD1 for D (6 bases). Germline assignment: CDR1 DFQATT and CDR2 SNEGSKA (reference sequence). The CDR3 totals 15 residues. V was shortened by 4 bases and J by 0 bases, with 15 bases between the two germline ends. The CDR3 reads CSAILPRTVNTEAFF. The CDR3 nucleotides are TGCAGTGCTATCCTCCCGAGGACAGTGAACACTGAAGCTTTCTTT.

This chain uses TRBV6-5 with TRBJ1-1; no definite D call. The V end lost 0 bases, the J end lost 4 bases, and 15 bases lay between the germline ends. The CDR3 runs 16 residues. Germline lookup yields CDR1 MNHEY and CDR2 SVGAGI. The CDR3 is CASSYSNGDWGTEAFF. The CDR3 DNA reads as TGTGCCAGCAGTTACTCCAACGGGGATTGGGGCACTGAAGCTTTCTTT.

In the case of this clonotype: The DNA is left out, because the CDR3 cannot be placed on it with certainty; the CDR3 is given as TCRdb lists it. This sequence joins TRBV6-6 and TRBJ1-2; TRBD1 was called by the table and not checked on the DNA. The CDR3 is made up of 17 amino acids, end residues included. CDR1 is MNHNY and CDR2 is SVGAGI in the germline V gene (reference sequence). The CDR3 region is CASSSSSPGGSYYGYTF.

This clonotype was picked up a small number of times. The chain carries TRBV4-2 and TRBJ1-2, with 9 nucleotides matching TRBD1. V was clipped by 4 bases and J by 2 bases; unmatched bases: 11. Germline values: CDR1 LGHNA, CDR2 YNFKEQ. The CDR3 loop spans 17 amino acids. CDR3: CASSPGQGFEENYGYTF. CDR3 nucleotide sequence: TGTGCCAGCAGCCCAGGACAGGGGTTCGAAGAGAACTATGGCTACACCTTC.

The chain is built from TRBV4-1 and TRBJ2-3; a weak D match, TRBD2 (6 bases). Germline values: CDR1 MGHRA, CDR2 YSYEKL. The CDR3 contains 16 residues. V shed 6 bases and J shed 2 bases, with 18 bases lying between them. CDR3 region: CASRLWAGFSTDTQYF. In DNA, the CDR3 is TGCGCCAGCAGGCTTTGGGCGGGGTTCTCCACAGATACGCAGTATTTT.

The chain combines TRBV2 with TRBJ2-7, with D perhaps matching TRBD1 or TRBD2 (5 bases each). CDR1 is SNHLY and CDR2 is FYNNEI in the germline V gene. Between the trimmed V and J ends, which lost 6 bases and 0 bases, there was a span of 12 bases. The CDR3 contains 14 residues. The CDR3 sequence: CASSGAVVSYEQYF. Here the CDR3 DNA reads TGTGCCAGCAGCGGGGCGGTGGTCTCCTACGAGCAGTACTTC. The variable domain in full, with the rest retrieved from reference TRBV2 and TRBJ2-7, is EPEVTQTPSHQVTQMGQEVILRCVPISNHLYFYWYRQILGQKVEFLVSFYNNEISEKSEIFDDQFSVERPDGSNFTLKIRSTKLEDSAMYFCASSGAVVSYEQYFGPGTRLTVT.

V usage is TRBV5-1 and J usage is TRBJ1-4; TRBD1 is a possible D gene (6 bases). CDR3 length: 15 amino acids. The germline CDR1 and CDR2 sequences are SGHRS and YFSETQ. Trimming removed 6 bases at V and 5 bases at J, with 17 bases between. The CDR3 protein is CASKPRGTSNEKLFF. As DNA, the CDR3 is TGCGCCAGCAAACCCCGGGGGACATCGAATGAAAAACTGTTTTTT.

The gene calls are TRBV13 and TRBJ1-3; weak D call: TRBD1 (5 bases). CDR3 length: 13 amino acids. The germline gives CDR1 PRHDT, CDR2 FYEKMQ (reference sequence). The V end lost 3 bases, the J end lost 7 bases, and 10 bases lay between the germline ends. CDR3 DNA: TGTGCCAGCAGCTTGGGGCGGCTCAACACCATATATTTT. Amino acids: CASSLGRLNTIYF.

The chain carries TRBV28 and TRBJ2-5; maybe TRBD1 (6 bases). The CDR3 loop spans 13 amino acids. The germline gives CDR1 MDHEN, CDR2 SYDVKM. The V end was cut by 8 bases, the J end by 1 base, with 11 bases between. The CDR3 sequence is CASHGQPQETQYF. The DNA for the CDR3 is TGTGCCAGCCACGGACAGCCCCAAGAGACCCAGTACTTC. The entire variable domain, with the rest obtained from reference TRBV28 and TRBJ2-5, is as follows: DVKVTQSSRYLVKRTGEKVFLECVQDMDHENMFWYRQDPGLGLRLIYFSYDVKMKEKGDIPEGYSVSREKKERFSLILESASTNQTSMYLCASHGQPQETQYFGPGTRLLVL.

This clonotype was counted at least ten times. The CDR3 nucleotides read TGTGCCAGCAGCTTAGCAGGACCCAACCCCGGGGAGCTGTTTTTT. This sequence encodes CASSLAGPNPGELFF. The gene calls are TRBV7-3 and TRBJ2-2; unclear D gene. V lost 2 bases to trimming and J lost 6 bases, with 13 bases between them. Germline CDR1 reads SGHTA; CDR2 reads FQGTGA. The CDR3 has 15 amino acids.